These T cell receptor beta chains were read from a single sample in a study of blood T cell repertoires in COVID-19. Clones were read by immunoSEQ multiplex PCR, and TCRdb kept only the in-frame ones, dropping some. The table records some 64,000 clones, approximately 88% of them present only once. Sequenced: peripheral blood. Receptors originate from a man in his sixties with COVID-19, enrolled during active disease. Each CDR3 is given with its conserved first and last residue. The D gene is left open where the match is weak. The size entry is marked missing in some rows and otherwise reads once, few, many or a size class.

d_call	v_call	j_call	clone_size	cdr3_nt	cdr3_aa
TRBD1	TRBV5-5	TRBJ1-2	few	TGTGCCAGCAGCTTCAGAGCAGGGGGCGCGGGTGGCTACACCTTC	CASSFRAGGAGGYTF
.	TRBV5-1	TRBJ2-3	.	TGCGCCAGCAGCTTGTCAGGGGCAGAAGATACGCAGTATTTT	CASSLSGAEDTQYF
.	TRBV6-5	TRBJ1-2	once	TGTGCCAGCAGTTGGGAGGCAGATAACTATGGCTACACCTTC	CASSWEADNYGYTF
.	TRBV18	TRBJ1-5	.	TGTGCCAGCTCACCAGGCAGGGTGGCAAATCAGCCCCAGCATTTT	CASSPGRVANQPQHF
TRBD1	TRBV5-1	TRBJ1-1	once	TGCGCCAGCAGCCCCGGACAGGGGATCACTGAAGCTTTCTTT	CASSPGQGITEAFF
.	TRBV5-1	TRBJ2-1	.	TGCGCCAGCAGCTTGGCCTTCAGGAACAATGAGCAGTTCTTC	CASSLAFRNNEQFF
TRBD1	TRBV5-6	TRBJ1-1	.	TGTGCCAGCAGGTGGACAGGGAACACTGAAGCTTTCTTT	CASRWTGNTEAFF
.	TRBV7-2	TRBJ1-6	once	TGTGCCAGCAGCTTAATGCAGGGTGGGAATTCACCCCTCCACTTT	CASSLMQGGNSPLHF
.	TRBV18	TRBJ2-7	.	TGTGCCAGCTCACCGTCGAGCGTCAACACCTACGAGCAGTACTTC	CASSPSSVNTYEQYF
.	TRBV2	TRBJ2-5	.	TGTGCCAGCAGACTACAAGAGACCCAGTACTTC	CASRLQETQYF
TRBD2	TRBV3-1/TRBV3-2	TRBJ2-7	few	TGTGCCAGCAGCCAAGCGCTAGCGGCGCTTTCCTACGAGCAGTACTTC	CASSQALAALSYEQYF
.	TRBV28	TRBJ1-2	.	TGTGCCAGCAGTTTATCGAGTGGGCGGGGTGGCTACACCTTC	CASSLSSGRGGYTF
.	TRBV12-3/TRBV12-4	TRBJ1-5	.	TGTGCCAGCGATAGATCGAGTCAGCCCCAGCATTTT	CASDRSSQPQHF
.	TRBV24-1	TRBJ2-6	.	TGTGCCACGGGGGCCGACTCTGGGGCCAACGTCCTGACTTTC	CATGADSGANVLTF
TRBD2	TRBV29-1	TRBJ2-7	.	TGCAGCGTTGATGGGGCGGGAGGGTTCGACGAGCAGTACTTC	CSVDGAGGFDEQYF
.	TRBV29-1	TRBJ1-1	.	TGCAGCGTTGAAGATCGGCGGGGGCTTGGAGAAGCTTTCTTT	CSVEDRRGLGEAFF
.	TRBV27	TRBJ2-5	.	TGTGCCAGCAGCACTTCTCGACAGCCCCAAGAGACCCAGTACTTC	CASSTSRQPQETQYF
.	TRBV7-9	TRBJ2-1	.	TGTGCCAGCAGCTTAGCGGGCCCGGGGAAAGATGAGCAGTTCTTC	CASSLAGPGKDEQFF
.	TRBV6-5	TRBJ2-1	.	TGTGCCAGCACCTCCGGCCTAGTCTCTTTATCTGAGCAGTTCTTC	CASTSGLVSLSEQFF
TRBD1	TRBV11-2	TRBJ1-3	.	TGTGCCAGCAGCTTAGGTCACAGGGGAGGAAACACCATATATTTT	CASSLGHRGGNTIYF
.	TRBV4-1	TRBJ2-3	.	TGCGCCAGCAGCCAAGTTGCGGGGTTTAACACAGATACGCAGTATTTT	CASSQVAGFNTDTQYF
TRBD2	TRBV6-2/TRBV6-3	TRBJ2-5	.	TGTGCCAGCAGTTTCCGAGCGGGAGGGCAGAGAGAGACCCAGTACTTC	CASSFRAGGQRETQYF
.	TRBV4-2	TRBJ1-3	.	TGTGCCAGCAGCCTCCGACAGGCGACGGGAAACACCATATATTTT	CASSLRQATGNTIYF
TRBD1	TRBV7-9	TRBJ2-5	few	TGTGCCAGCAGCGTACAGGGGGCTGGGGAGACCCAGTACTTC	CASSVQGAGETQYF
.	TRBV19	TRBJ1-2	.	TGTGCCAGTAGTATTCTCGACAGACTCTATGGCTACACCTTC	CASSILDRLYGYTF
.	TRBV7-9	TRBJ1-1	.	TGTGCCAGCAGCTCCATTCGGACAATCCTGAACACTGAAGCTTTCTTT	CASSSIRTILNTEAFF